A single sample gave rise to the 5 T cell receptor beta chains below, sequenced in a study of blood T cell repertoires in COVID-19. The assay was immunoSEQ multiplex PCR, and TCRdb's table has in-frame clones only and misses some. The sample includes some 390,000 clones, 70% to 90% seen only once; the top ten take roughly 1.5%. The sequencing sample was made of peripheral blood. Receptor source: a woman in her thirties or forties with COVID-19, enrolled during active disease.

This clone occurred once. This chain links TRBV25-1 with TRBJ1-2; D is unclear. CDR3 size: 14 residues. CDR1 MGHDK and CDR2 SYGVNS come from the germline V gene. Trimming shortened V by 1 base and J by 6 bases, and 12 bases separated the two germline ends. The CDR3 spells CASSESETSDGYTF. The CDR3 DNA is TGTGCCAGCAGTGAATCCGAGACATCCGATGGCTACACCTTC.

The V call is TRBV7-2, the J call TRBJ1-1; D is perhaps TRBD1 (5 bases). This CDR3 is 16 amino acids long. Germline V gene data show CDR1 as SGHTA and CDR2 as FQGNSA. Trimming left V 0 bases short and J 4 bases short, with 15 bases between. CDR3 region: CASSLAGPGYSTEAFF. In nucleotides, the CDR3 is TGTGCCAGCAGCTTAGCGGGCCCAGGGTATAGCACTGAAGCTTTCTTT. The full variable domain, its missing parts supplied by reference TRBV7-2 and TRBJ1-1, is GAGVSQSPSNKVTEKGKDVELRCDPISGHTALYWYRQSLGQGLEFLIYFQGNSAPDKSGLPSDRFSAERTGGSVSTLTIQRTQQEDSAVYLCASSLAGPGYSTEAFFGQGTRLTVV.

CDR3 DNA sequence: TGTGCCAGCTCCCCCGAGTTCCGCAGCAATCAGCCCCAGCATTTT. Protein sequence: CASSPEFRSNQPQHF. The rearrangement uses TRBV28 and TRBJ1-5; D is unresolved. CDR3 length: 15 residues. V was trimmed by 8 bases and J by 1 base, leaving 15 bases between them. CDR1 and CDR2 from the germline V gene are MDHEN and SYDVKM.

The chain employs TRBV19 and TRBJ1-5; TRBD1 is a possible D gene (6 bases). Trimming stripped 5 bases from V and 4 bases from J, with 12 bases between. The germline V gene has CDR1 LNHDA and CDR2 SQIVND (reference sequence). The CDR3 has 14 amino acids. The CDR3 DNA reads TGTGCCAGTAGTCAACAGGGTATTAATCAGCCCCAGCATTTT. Encoded protein: CASSQQGINQPQHF. The variable domain in full, completed from reference TRBV19 and TRBJ1-5, reads DGGITQSPKYLFRKEGQNVTLSCEQNLNHDAMYWYRQDPGQGLRLIYYSQIVNDFQKGDIAEGYSVSREKKESFPLTVTSAQKNPTAFYLCASSQQGINQPQHFGDGTRLSIL.

This chain links TRBV6-2 or TRBV6-3 with TRBJ2-2, with 9 bases identical to TRBD2. J lost 7 bases, V lost 6 bases, and 18 bases had no gene match. The germline V gene encodes CDR1 MNHEY and CDR2 SVGEGT. The CDR3 runs 18 residues. CDR3 sequence: CASSPLRGGRAIHGELFF. CDR3 DNA: TGTGCCAGCAGCCCTCTCAGGGGCGGGAGGGCCATTCACGGGGAGCTGTTTTTT.